A single T cell receptor (beta chain) is shown here with its context. TCRdb's copy holds only in-frame clones and misses some; the assay was immunoSEQ multiplex PCR. This table has about 1.1 million clones, around three quarters appearing once. The data belong to a study of shared clonotypes between healthy human individuals. The CDR3 sequence is 14 residues long. The germline gives CDR1 GTSNPN, CDR2 SVGIG (reference sequence). Trimming shortened V by 0 bases and J by 9 bases, and 15 bases separated the two germline ends. Sequenced sample: memory CD4+ T cells from PBMCs. As for subset: CD45RA-negative fraction. This chain connects TRBV30 to TRBJ2-1; D may be TRBD2 (6 bases). The source of this sequence is a man in his late teens or twenties in good health. Some clones in this sample may be carry-over from other donors' samples. DNA for the CDR3: TGTGCCTGGAGTGTTGACGGGAGTATCGGTGAGCAGTTCTTC. It is translated as CAWSVDGSIGEQFF.